This TCR beta chain was captured in a study of cytomegalovirus exposure and HLA in healthy donors. As for this clone: Its antigen is as yet unknown.

Method: immunoSEQ multiplex PCR; TCRdb's copy keeps in-frame clones and lacks some. Of 250,000 to 350,000 clones listed, approximately 90% are singletons. Findings of the study overall: Specific recognition of CMV antigens was confirmed in vitro for a few chains (all CMV-associated).

The CDR3 covers 12 residues. Trimming took 0 bases from V and 8 from J, leaving 8 bases between them. CDR1 is SGHNT, CDR2 YYREEE, per germline (reference sequence). This receptor was obtained from a woman between 18 and 29 years old in good health and CMV-seronegative. The sequenced sample consisted of PBMCs. The chain has TRBV5-4 and TRBJ1-2; no reliable D call. The CDR3 reads CASSLGGWGYTF. The DNA of the CDR3 is TGTGCCAGCAGCTTGGGTGGCTGGGGCTACACCTTC.